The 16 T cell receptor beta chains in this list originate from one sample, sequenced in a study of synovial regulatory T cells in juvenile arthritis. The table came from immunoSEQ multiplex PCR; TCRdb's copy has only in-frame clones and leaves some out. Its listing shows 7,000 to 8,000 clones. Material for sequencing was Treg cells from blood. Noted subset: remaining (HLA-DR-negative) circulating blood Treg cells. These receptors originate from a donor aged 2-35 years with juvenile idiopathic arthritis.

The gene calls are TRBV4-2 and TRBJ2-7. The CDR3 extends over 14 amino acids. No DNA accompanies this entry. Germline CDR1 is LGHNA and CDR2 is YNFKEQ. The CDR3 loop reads CASSQRQGGYEQYF.

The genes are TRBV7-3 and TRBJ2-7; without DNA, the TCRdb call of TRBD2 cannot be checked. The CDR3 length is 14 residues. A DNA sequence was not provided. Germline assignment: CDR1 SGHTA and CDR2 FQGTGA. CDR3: CASSPDGTLPEQYF.

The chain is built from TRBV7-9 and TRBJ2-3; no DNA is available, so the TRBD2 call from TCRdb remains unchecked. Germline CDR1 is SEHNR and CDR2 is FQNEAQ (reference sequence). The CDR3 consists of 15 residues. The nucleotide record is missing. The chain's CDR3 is CASSFLGGSTDTQYF.

This CDR3 is CASSISSMNTEAFF. The V and J genes are TRBV19 and TRBJ1-1. The CDR3 runs to 14 residues. Only the protein is on record. Germline CDR1 is LNHDA and CDR2 is SQIVND (reference sequence).

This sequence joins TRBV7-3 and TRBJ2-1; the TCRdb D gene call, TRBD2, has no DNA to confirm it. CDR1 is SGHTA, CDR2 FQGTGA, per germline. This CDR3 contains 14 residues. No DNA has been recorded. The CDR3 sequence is CASSVTSGYNEQFF.

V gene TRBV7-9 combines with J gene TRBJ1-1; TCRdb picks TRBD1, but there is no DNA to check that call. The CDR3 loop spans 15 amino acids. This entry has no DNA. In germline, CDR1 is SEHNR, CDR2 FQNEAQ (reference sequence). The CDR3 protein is CASRRPGQTNTEAFF.

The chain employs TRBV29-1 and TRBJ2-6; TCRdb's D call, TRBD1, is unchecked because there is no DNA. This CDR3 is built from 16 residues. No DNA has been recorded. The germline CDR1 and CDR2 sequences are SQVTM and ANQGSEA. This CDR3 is CSATTGTTSGANVLTF.

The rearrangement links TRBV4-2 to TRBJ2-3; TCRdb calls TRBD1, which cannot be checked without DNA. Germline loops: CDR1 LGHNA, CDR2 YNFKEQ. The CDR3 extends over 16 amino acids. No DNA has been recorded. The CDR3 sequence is CASSQATDRVGDTQYF.

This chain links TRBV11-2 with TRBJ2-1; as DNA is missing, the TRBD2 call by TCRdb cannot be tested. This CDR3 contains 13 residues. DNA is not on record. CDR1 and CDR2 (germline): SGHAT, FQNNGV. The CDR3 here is CASSQGLMNEQFF.

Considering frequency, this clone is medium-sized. CDR3 protein: CASSLRGLGYEQYF. V and J are TRBV13 and TRBJ2-7; TCRdb's D call of TRBD2 is untestable without DNA. From germline, CDR1 is PRHDT and CDR2 FYEKMQ (reference sequence). The CDR3 length is 14 residues. Only the protein is available.

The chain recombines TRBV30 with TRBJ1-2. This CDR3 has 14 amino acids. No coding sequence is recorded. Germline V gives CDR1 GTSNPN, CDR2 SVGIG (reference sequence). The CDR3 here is CAWSALNGLGGYTF.

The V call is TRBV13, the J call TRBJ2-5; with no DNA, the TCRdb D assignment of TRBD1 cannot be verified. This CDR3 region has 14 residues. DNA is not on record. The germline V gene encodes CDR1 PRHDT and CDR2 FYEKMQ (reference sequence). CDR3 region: CASRLGTLQGTQYF.

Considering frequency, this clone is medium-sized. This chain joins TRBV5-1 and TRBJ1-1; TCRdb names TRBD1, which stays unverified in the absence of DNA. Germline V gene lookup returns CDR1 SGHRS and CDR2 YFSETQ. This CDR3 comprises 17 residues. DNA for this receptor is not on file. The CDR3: CASSLWSGRRGLTEAFF.

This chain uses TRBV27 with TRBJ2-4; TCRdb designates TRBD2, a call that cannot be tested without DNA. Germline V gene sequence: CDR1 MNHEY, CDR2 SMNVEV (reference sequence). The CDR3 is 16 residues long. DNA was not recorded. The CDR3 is CASSPFGAGMKNIQYF.

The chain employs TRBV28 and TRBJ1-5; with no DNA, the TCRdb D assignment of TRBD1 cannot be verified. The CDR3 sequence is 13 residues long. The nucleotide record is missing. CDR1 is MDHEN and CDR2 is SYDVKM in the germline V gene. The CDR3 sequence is CASKQGANQPQHF.

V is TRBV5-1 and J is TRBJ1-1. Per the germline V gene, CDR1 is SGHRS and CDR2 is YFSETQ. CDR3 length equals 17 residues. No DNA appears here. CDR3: CASSYRDGPNMNTEAFF.